This TCR beta chain was captured in a study of blood T cell repertoires in COVID-19. Assay: immunoSEQ multiplex PCR; the TCRdb copy retains only in-frame clones and omits some. This table holds 380,000 or so clones, around nine tenths found once. Germline V lookup: CDR1 MDHEN, CDR2 SYDVKM. This CDR3 comprises 12 residues. V was cut by 5 bases and J by 6 bases, with 10 bases left in between. The study recruited people aged about 18 to 89 years across approximately 24 US areas. This clonotype originated in a young woman with acute COVID-19. The source material was PBMCs or T cells enriched from blood (not recorded which). This chain links TRBV28 with TRBJ1-2, with unresolved D. This CDR3 is CASSPTFDGYTF. Here the CDR3 DNA reads TGTGCCAGCAGTCCGACATTCGATGGCTACACCTTC.